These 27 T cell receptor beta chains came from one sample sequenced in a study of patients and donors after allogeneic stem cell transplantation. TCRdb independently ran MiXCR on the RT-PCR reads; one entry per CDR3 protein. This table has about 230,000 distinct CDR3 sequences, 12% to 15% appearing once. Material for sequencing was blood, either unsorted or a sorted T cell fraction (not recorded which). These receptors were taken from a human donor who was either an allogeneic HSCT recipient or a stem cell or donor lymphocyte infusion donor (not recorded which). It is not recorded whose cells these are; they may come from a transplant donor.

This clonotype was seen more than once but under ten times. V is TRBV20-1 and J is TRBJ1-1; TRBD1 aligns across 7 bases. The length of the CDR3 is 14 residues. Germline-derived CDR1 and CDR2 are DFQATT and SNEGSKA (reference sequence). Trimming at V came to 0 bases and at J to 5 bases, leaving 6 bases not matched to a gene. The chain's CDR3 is CSARDQGGRTEAFF. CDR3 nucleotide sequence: TGCAGTGCTAGAGATCAAGGGGGCCGGACTGAAGCTTTCTTT.

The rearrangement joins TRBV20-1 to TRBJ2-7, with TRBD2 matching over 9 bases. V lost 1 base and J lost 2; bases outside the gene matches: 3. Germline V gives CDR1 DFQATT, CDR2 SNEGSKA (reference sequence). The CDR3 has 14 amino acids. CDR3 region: CSARGLAGAYEQYF. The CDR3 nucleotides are TGCAGTGCTAGAGGTTTAGCGGGAGCCTACGAGCAGTACTTC.

The CDR3 protein is CASSAIGFSAGELFF. The DNA of the CDR3 is TGTGCCAGCAGCGCCATCGGTTTTAGCGCCGGGGAGCTGTTTTTT. The chain combines TRBV7-3 with TRBJ2-2; D is perhaps TRBD2 (5 bases). With 5 bases removed from V and 6 bases from J, the gap between germline ends came to 16 bases. Germline lookup yields CDR1 SGHTA and CDR2 FQGTGA. The CDR3 spans 15 residues.

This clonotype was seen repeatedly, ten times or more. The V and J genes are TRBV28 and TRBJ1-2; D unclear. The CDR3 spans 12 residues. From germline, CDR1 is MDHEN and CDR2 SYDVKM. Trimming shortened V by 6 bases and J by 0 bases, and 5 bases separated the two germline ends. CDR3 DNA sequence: TGTGCCAGCAGGGGTACTAACTATGGCTACACCTTC. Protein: CASRGTNYGYTF.

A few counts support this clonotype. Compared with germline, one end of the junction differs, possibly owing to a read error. Written as DNA, the CDR3 is TGTGCCAGCAGGGAAGAGACCCAGTACTTC. Its translation: CASREETQYF. The V call is TRBV2, the J call TRBJ2-5; D is unclear. The CDR3 length is 10 residues. Germline-derived CDR1 and CDR2 are SNHLY and FYNNEI. Together with reference TRBV2 and TRBJ2-5, the CDR3 gives the full variable domain: EPEVTQTPSHQVTQMGQEVILRCVPISNHLYFYWYRQILGQKVEFLVSFYNNEISEKSEIFDDQFSVERPDGSNFTLKIRSTKLEDSAMYFCASREETQYFGPGTRLLVL.

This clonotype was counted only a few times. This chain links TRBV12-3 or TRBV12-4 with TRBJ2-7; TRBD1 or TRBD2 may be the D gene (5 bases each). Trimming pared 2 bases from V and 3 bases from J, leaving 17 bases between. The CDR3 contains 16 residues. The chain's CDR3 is CASSLKGDGRYYEQYF. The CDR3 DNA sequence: TGTGCCAGCAGTTTAAAAGGGGACGGAAGATACTACGAGCAGTACTTC.

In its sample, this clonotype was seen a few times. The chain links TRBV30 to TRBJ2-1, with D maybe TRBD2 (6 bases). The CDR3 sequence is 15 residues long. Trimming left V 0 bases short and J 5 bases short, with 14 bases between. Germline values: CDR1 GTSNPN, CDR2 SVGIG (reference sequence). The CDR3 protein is CAWSVGRTTNNEQFF. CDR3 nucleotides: TGTGCCTGGAGTGTAGGCAGGACTACAAACAATGAGCAGTTCTTC.

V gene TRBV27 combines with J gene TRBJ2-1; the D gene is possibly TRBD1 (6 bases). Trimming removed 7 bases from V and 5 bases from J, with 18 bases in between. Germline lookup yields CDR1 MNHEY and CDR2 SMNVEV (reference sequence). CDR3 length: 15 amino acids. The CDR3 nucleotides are TGTGCCAGCAATCAACAGGGTTCTATCGACAATGAGCAGTTCTTC. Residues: CASNQQGSIDNEQFF.

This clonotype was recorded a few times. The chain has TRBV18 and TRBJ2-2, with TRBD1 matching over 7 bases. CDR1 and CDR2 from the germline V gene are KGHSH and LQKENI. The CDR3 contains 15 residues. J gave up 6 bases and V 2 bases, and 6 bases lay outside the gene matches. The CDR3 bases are TGTGCCAGCTCACCAGAGACAGGGTTCGCCGGGGAGCTGTTTTTT. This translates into CASSPETGFAGELFF. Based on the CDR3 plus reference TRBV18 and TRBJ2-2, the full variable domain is NAGVMQNPRHLVRRRGQEARLRCSPMKGHSHVYWYRQLPEEGLKFMVYLQKENIIDESGMPKERFSAEFPKEGPSILRIQQVVRGDSAAYFCASSPETGFAGELFFGEGSRLTVL.

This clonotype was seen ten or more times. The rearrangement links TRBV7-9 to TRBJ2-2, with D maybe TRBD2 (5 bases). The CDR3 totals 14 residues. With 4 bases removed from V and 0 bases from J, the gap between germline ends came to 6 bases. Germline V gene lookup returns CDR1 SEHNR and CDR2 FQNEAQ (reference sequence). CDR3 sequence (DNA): TGTGCCAGCAGCTGGGGAGCGAACACCGGGGAGCTGTTTTTT. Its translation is CASSWGANTGELFF.

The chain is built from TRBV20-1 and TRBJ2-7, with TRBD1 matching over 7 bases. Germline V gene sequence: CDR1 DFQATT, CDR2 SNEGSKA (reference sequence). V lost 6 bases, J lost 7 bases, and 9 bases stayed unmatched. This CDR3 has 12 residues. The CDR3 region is CSAPGQVGEQYF. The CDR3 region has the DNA TGCAGTGCCCCCGGACAGGTGGGGGAGCAGTACTTC.

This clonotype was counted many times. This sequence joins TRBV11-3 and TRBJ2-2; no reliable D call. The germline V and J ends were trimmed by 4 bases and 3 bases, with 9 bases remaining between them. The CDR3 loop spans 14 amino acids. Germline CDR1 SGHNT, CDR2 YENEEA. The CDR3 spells CASSSGGYTGELFF. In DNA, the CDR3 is TGTGCCAGCAGCTCGGGCGGTTACACCGGGGAGCTGTTTTTT.

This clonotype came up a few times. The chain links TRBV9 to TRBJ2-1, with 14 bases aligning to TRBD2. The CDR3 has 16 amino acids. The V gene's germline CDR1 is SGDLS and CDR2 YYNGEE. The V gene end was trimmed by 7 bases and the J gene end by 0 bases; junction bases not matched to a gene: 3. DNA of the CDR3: TGTGCCAGCGGAGGGACTAGCGGGAGCTCCTACAATGAGCAGTTCTTC. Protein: CASGGTSGSSYNEQFF. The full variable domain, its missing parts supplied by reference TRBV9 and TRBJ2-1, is DSGVTQTPKHLITATGQRVTLRCSPRSGDLSVYWYQQSLDQGLQFLIQYYNGEERAKGNILERFSAQQFPDLHSELNLSSLELGDSALYFCASGGTSGSSYNEQFFGPGTRLTVL.

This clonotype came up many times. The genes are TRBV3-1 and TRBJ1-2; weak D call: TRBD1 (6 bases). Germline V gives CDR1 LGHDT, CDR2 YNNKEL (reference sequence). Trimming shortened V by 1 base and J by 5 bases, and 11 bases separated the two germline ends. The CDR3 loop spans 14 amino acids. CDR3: CASSQGGRGYGYTF. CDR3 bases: TGTGCCAGCAGCCAAGGGGGGCGCGGGTATGGCTACACCTTC.

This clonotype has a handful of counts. CDR3 region: CASSIGEQYF. Written as DNA, the CDR3 is TGTGCCAGTTCGATTGGCGAGCAGTACTTC. The chain employs TRBV6-1 and TRBJ2-7; D is unclear. Germline assignment: CDR1 MNHNS and CDR2 SASEGT. The CDR3 loop spans 10 amino acids. Trimming took 9 bases from V and 6 from J, leaving 9 bases between them.

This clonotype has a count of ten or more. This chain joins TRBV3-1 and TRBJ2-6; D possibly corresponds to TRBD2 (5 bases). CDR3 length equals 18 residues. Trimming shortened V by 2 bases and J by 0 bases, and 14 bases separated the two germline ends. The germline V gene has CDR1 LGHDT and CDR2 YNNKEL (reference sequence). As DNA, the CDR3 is TGTGCCAGCAGCCAATTGGGTCGACGGGACTCTGGGGCCAACGTCCTGACTTTC. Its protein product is CASSQLGRRDSGANVLTF.

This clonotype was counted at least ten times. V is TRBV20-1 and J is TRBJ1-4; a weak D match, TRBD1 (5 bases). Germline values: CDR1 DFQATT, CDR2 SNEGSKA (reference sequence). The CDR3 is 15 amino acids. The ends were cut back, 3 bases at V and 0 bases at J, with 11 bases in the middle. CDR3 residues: CSASIDSATNEKLFF. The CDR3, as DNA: TGCAGTGCTAGCATCGACAGTGCAACTAATGAAAAACTGTTTTTT.

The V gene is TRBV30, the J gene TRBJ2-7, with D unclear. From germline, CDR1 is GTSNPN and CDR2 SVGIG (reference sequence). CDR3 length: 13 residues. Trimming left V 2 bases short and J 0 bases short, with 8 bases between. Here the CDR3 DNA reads TGTGCCTGGAGTCGGGCGTCCTCCTACGAGCAGTACTTC. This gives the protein CAWSRASSYEQYF.

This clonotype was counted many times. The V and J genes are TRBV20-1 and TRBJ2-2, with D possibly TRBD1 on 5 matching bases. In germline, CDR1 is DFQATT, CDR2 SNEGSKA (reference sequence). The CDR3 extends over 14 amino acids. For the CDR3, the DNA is TGCAGCGCAACGCGCAGGGCCCTATCGGGGGAGCTGTTTTTT. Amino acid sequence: CSATRRALSGELFF.

Written as DNA, the CDR3 is TGTGCCAGCAGTTTCGAGCGGACCAACACAGATACGCAGTATTTT. Translated, it gives CASSFERTNTDTQYF. The J gene is TRBJ2-3, the V gene TRBV2; possible D gene TRBD2, 5 bases. The CDR3 spans 15 residues. V lost 5 bases and J lost 2, with 14 bases in between. The V gene's germline CDR1 is SNHLY and CDR2 FYNNEI.

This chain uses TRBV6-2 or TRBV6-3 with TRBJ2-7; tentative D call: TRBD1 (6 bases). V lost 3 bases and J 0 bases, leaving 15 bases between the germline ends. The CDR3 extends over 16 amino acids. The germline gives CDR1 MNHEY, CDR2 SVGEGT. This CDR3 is CASSYLRWDNSYEQYF. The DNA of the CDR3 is TGTGCCAGCAGTTATCTCCGTTGGGACAACTCCTACGAGCAGTACTTC.

Here the CDR3 reads CSVLMGATDTQYF. The CDR3 DNA follows: TGCAGCGTCCTGATGGGGGCTACAGATACGCAGTATTTT. The chain uses TRBV29-1 and TRBJ2-3; the D gene is possibly TRBD1 (6 bases). Trimming cost V 6 bases and J 3 bases, with 13 bases left between them. Per the germline V gene, CDR1 is SQVTM and CDR2 is ANQGSEA. The CDR3 sequence is 13 residues long.

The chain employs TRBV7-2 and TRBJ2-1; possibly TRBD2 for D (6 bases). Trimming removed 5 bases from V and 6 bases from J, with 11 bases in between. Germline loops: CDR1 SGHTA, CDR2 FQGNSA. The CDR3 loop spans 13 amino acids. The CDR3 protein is CASSRDSGNEQFF. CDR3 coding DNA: TGTGCCAGCAGCCGGGACTCCGGCAATGAGCAGTTCTTC. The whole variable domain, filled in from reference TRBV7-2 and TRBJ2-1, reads GAGVSQSPSNKVTEKGKDVELRCDPISGHTALYWYRQSLGQGLEFLIYFQGNSAPDKSGLPSDRFSAERTGGSVSTLTIQRTQQEDSAVYLCASSRDSGNEQFFGPGTRLTVL.

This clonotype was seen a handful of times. CDR3 in DNA: TGTGCCAGCAGCCCGAGCATCGGGACGGGGGAGACCCAGTACTTC. Protein sequence: CASSPSIGTGETQYF. J is TRBJ2-5 and V is TRBV7-6; D tentatively reads TRBD1 or TRBD2 (5 bases each). CDR1 is SGHVS, CDR2 FNYEAQ, per germline. The CDR3 is 15 residues long. V shed 5 bases and J shed 5 bases, with 18 bases lying between them.

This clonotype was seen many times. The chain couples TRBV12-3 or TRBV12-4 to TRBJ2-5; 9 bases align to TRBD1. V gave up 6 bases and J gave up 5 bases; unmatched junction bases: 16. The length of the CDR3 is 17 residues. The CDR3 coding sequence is TGTGCCAGCAGCCCCGGGACAGGGAGTCAGGTAGCCGAGACCCAGTACTTC. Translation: CASSPGTGSQVAETQYF.

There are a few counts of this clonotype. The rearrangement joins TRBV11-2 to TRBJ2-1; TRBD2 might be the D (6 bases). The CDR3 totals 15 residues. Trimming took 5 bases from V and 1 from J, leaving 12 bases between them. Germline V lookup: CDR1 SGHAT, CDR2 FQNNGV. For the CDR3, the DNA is TGTGCCAGCAGCGAGCTGGCGGGGTCCTACAATGAGCAGTTCTTC. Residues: CASSELAGSYNEQFF.

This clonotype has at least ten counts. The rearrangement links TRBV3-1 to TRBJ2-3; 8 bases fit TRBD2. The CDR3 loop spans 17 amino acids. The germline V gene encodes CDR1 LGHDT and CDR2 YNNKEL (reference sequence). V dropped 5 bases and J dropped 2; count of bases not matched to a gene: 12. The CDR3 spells CASSTTISGSITDTQYF. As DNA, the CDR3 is TGTGCCAGCAGCACTACGATAAGCGGGAGCATCACAGATACGCAGTATTTT.